This T cell receptor beta chain derives from a study of shared clonotypes between healthy human individuals. Unmatched junction bases numbered 17, after V lost 3 bases and J lost 0 bases. Looked up from germline, CDR1 is KGHSH and CDR2 is LQKENI. CDR3 length: 20 residues. TCRdb keeps only in-frame clones here, not all; method: immunoSEQ multiplex PCR. This table has about 2.5 million clones, roughly 90% appearing once. The chain carries TRBV18 and TRBJ2-3; TRBD1 agrees at 8 bases. The clonotype was recovered from a young man in good health. Some clones in this sample may be carry-over from other donors' samples. The sample was naive CD4+ T cells from PBMCs. Subset: CD45RA+ positively selected. The CDR3 loop reads CASSPQGAWARRTSTDTQYF. In DNA form, the CDR3 reads TGTGCCAGCTCACCGCAGGGGGCATGGGCGAGAAGAACTAGCACAGATACGCAGTATTTT.